Listed here are 8 T cell receptor beta chains from one sample, sequenced in a study of blood T cell repertoires in COVID-19. TCRdb keeps only in-frame clones here, not all; method: immunoSEQ multiplex PCR. Of 250,000 or so clones listed, around 90% are singletons. Sequenced sample: PBMCs or T cells enriched from blood (not recorded which). Source of these receptors: a woman aged 45-65 years who had recovered from COVID-19.

V is TRBV10-3 and J is TRBJ2-7, with a weak D call TRBD2 (7 bases). The germline gives CDR1 ENHRY, CDR2 SYGVKD. The CDR3 totals 13 residues. Trimming left V 4 bases short and J 5 bases short, with 12 bases between. The CDR3, as DNA: TGTGCCATCAGTGGGACTAGGGGGAACGAGCAGTACTTC. As protein: CAISGTRGNEQYF.

This chain connects TRBV9 to TRBJ2-3; 8 bases fit TRBD2. The CDR3 runs 15 residues. Germline CDR1 reads SGDLS; CDR2 reads YYNGEE. Trimming removed 1 base from V and 4 bases from J; junction bases left unmatched: 5. The CDR3 coding sequence is TGTGCCAGCAGCGTAATTAGCGGGATTCCAGATACGCAGTATTTT. Translated: CASSVISGIPDTQYF.

This clone appeared once. The genes are TRBV28 and TRBJ1-1; the D gene is possibly TRBD1 (6 bases). Trimming shortened V by 3 bases and J by 8 bases, and 10 bases separated the two germline ends. The CDR3 is made up of 12 amino acids. Germline values: CDR1 MDHEN, CDR2 SYDVKM. CDR3 protein: CASSFTGTEAFF. Here the CDR3 DNA reads TGTGCCAGCAGTTTCACCGGGACAGAAGCTTTCTTT. Full variable domain (outside the CDR3, taken from reference TRBV28 and TRBJ1-1): DVKVTQSSRYLVKRTGEKVFLECVQDMDHENMFWYRQDPGLGLRLIYFSYDVKMKEKGDIPEGYSVSREKKERFSLILESASTNQTSMYLCASSFTGTEAFFGQGTRLTVV.

A few counts support this clone. The rearrangement links TRBV4-2 to TRBJ1-5; the match to TRBD1 covers 8 bases. V shed 1 base, J shed 4 bases, and the junction held 12 bases outside the gene matches. The CDR3 spans 18 residues. CDR1 is LGHNA and CDR2 is YNFKEQ in the germline V gene. The CDR3 region is CASSQAGWAGGPNQPQHF. The CDR3 coding sequence is TGTGCCAGCAGCCAAGCAGGCTGGGCAGGGGGCCCTAATCAGCCCCAGCATTTT.

The CDR3 nucleotides read TGTGCCAGCAGCGCCAGCGTTGGGTTAGCGGACAATGAGCAGTTCTTC. The encoded protein is CASSASVGLADNEQFF. The gene calls are TRBV9 and TRBJ2-1, with a tentative D call TRBD2 (6 bases). CDR3 length equals 16 residues. Germline CDR1 is SGDLS and CDR2 is YYNGEE. The ends were cut back, 3 bases at V and 5 bases at J, with 18 bases in the middle.

This chain links TRBV9 with TRBJ2-3, with D possibly TRBD2 on 5 matching bases. V was shortened by 0 bases and J by 4 bases, with 12 bases between the two germline ends. This CDR3 region has 15 residues. Germline V lookup: CDR1 SGDLS, CDR2 YYNGEE. The CDR3 DNA sequence: TGTGCCAGCAGCGTAGCTCAGCGGCACGCAGATACGCAGTATTTT. Translating it yields CASSVAQRHADTQYF.

The chain links TRBV27 to TRBJ2-1; 7 bases are shared with TRBD2. Germline CDR1 reads MNHEY; CDR2 reads SMNVEV (reference sequence). The V gene end was trimmed by 9 bases and the J gene end by 7 bases; junction bases not matched to a gene: 12. This CDR3 contains 14 residues. CDR3 DNA: TGTGCCAGTTGGAGCGGGAAGGATCAGAATGAGCAGTTCTTC. Encoded protein: CASWSGKDQNEQFF.

The chain joins TRBV25-1 to TRBJ1-3; possibly TRBD1 for D (5 bases). Germline V gene data show CDR1 as MGHDK and CDR2 as SYGVNS. V dropped 7 bases and J dropped 1 base, with 11 bases sitting between them. CDR3 length equals 14 residues. CDR3 coding DNA: TGTGCCAGCACTCCACGGGGGTCTGGAAACACCATATATTTT. This translates into CASTPRGSGNTIYF.